A single sample is the source of the 21 T cell receptor beta chains below, sequenced in a study of human T cells and chemical hapten exposure. TCRdb recomputed calls from the RACE reads with MiXCR, one row per CDR3 protein. This sample has nearly 110,000 distinct CDR3 sequences; around 12% occur once, and the top ten carry 1.6%. Time point meaning: pre-sensitization, week 0. Described treatment: therapeutic diphenylcyclopropenone sensitization with weekly scalp DPC. The sample was whole blood, taken in connection with sensitization to the hapten diphenylcyclopropenone (DPC). The receptor source for this set is a woman aged 45 to 65 with alopecia areata. Some clones in this sample may be carry-over from other donors' samples.

This chain connects TRBV2 to TRBJ1-5, with D unclear. Per the germline V gene, CDR1 is SNHLY and CDR2 is FYNNEI. Trimming shortened V by 8 bases and J by 7 bases, and 12 bases separated the two germline ends. This CDR3 spans 12 amino acids. The CDR3 DNA reads as TGTGCCAGCCTTAGGCAAGGCCAGCCCCAGCATTTT. Amino acids: CASLRQGQPQHF.

This clonotype appeared many times. The rearrangement links TRBV5-1 to TRBJ1-1; no clear D gene. V shed 0 bases and J shed 6 bases, with 24 bases lying between them. The CDR3 is 18 amino acids. Germline CDR1 is SGHRS and CDR2 is YFSETQ. The CDR3 spells CASSLAKANTKAAPEAFF. The CDR3 nucleotides are TGCGCCAGCAGCTTGGCCAAGGCCAATACTAAGGCGGCTCCTGAAGCTTTCTTT.

This clonotype was found a few times. J is TRBJ1-1 and V is TRBV4-3; D remains ambiguous. The germline V and J ends were trimmed by 1 base and 0 bases, with 9 bases remaining between them. CDR1 and CDR2 (germline): LGHNA, YSLEER. The CDR3 contains 15 residues. CDR3 sequence reads: CASSQGPSMNTEAFF. The CDR3, as DNA: TGCGCCAGCAGCCAAGGGCCTAGTATGAACACTGAAGCTTTCTTT.

In this sample, this clonotype turned up many times. This sequence joins TRBV3-1 and TRBJ1-1; the match to TRBD1 covers 9 bases. Per the germline V gene, CDR1 is LGHDT and CDR2 is YNNKEL (reference sequence). The CDR3 spans 12 residues. J lost 4 bases, V lost 6 bases, and 0 bases had no gene match. The chain's CDR3 is CASRTGGTEAFF. In nucleotides, the CDR3 is TGTGCCAGCAGGACAGGGGGCACTGAAGCTTTCTTT.

This clonotype was seen more than once but under ten times. The chain uses TRBV20-1 and TRBJ2-7, with 9 nucleotides matching TRBD1. Losses at the gene ends were 6 bases for V and 7 bases for J; bases not matched to a gene: 13. The CDR3 is 14 residues long. CDR1 DFQATT and CDR2 SNEGSKA come from the germline V gene (reference sequence). The CDR3 nucleotides are TGCAGTGCAATTGGCCGGGACAGGGTGTGGGAGCAGTACTTC. Protein sequence: CSAIGRDRVWEQYF.

Only a few counts were recorded for this clonotype. This chain connects TRBV6-2 or TRBV6-3 to TRBJ1-5; TRBD1 is a possible D gene (5 bases). The V end was cut by 10 bases, the J end by 4 bases, with 17 bases between. CDR3 length equals 14 residues. From germline, CDR1 is MNHEY and CDR2 SVGEGT. CDR3 in amino acids: CAIKKPTENQPQHF. The CDR3 DNA sequence: TGTGCCATCAAGAAGCCGACAGAGAATCAGCCCCAGCATTTT.

This rearrangement joins TRBV18 to TRBJ1-1, with D hard to call. The CDR3 length is 14 residues. Deletions cut 1 base from V and 1 base from J, with 7 bases between. Per the germline V gene, CDR1 is KGHSH and CDR2 is LQKENI. As DNA, the CDR3 is TGTGCCAGCTCACCACGGGAGACGAACACTGAAGCTTTCTTT. This codes for CASSPRETNTEAFF.

The rearrangement links TRBV10-3 to TRBJ1-1, with D unresolved. This CDR3 spans 14 amino acids. Germline values: CDR1 ENHRY, CDR2 SYGVKD. Deletions cut 0 bases from V and 5 bases from J, with 10 bases between. CDR3 residues: CAISESTVRTEAFF. The CDR3 coding sequence is TGTGCCATCAGTGAGTCGACTGTGCGGACTGAAGCTTTCTTT.

This clonotype was counted ten times or more. This sequence joins TRBV7-6 and TRBJ2-5, with 8 positions matching TRBD1. CDR3 size: 16 residues. Losses at the gene ends were 4 bases for V and 0 bases for J; bases not matched to a gene: 7. The germline CDR1 and CDR2 sequences are SGHVS and FNYEAQ. The CDR3: CASSSGGPRYQETQYF. The CDR3 DNA reads TGTGCCAGCAGCTCAGGGGGCCCAAGGTACCAAGAGACCCAGTACTTC.

This clonotype was counted between two and nine times. V usage is TRBV28 and J usage is TRBJ2-7, with 8 nucleotides matching TRBD1. In germline, CDR1 is MDHEN, CDR2 SYDVKM. The CDR3 sequence is 14 residues long. Trimming removed 3 bases from V and 6 bases from J; junction bases left unmatched: 7. CDR3 in amino acids: CASSFFDRGAEQYF. The CDR3 DNA sequence: TGTGCCAGCAGTTTTTTTGACAGGGGCGCCGAGCAGTACTTC.

V is TRBV7-9 and J is TRBJ1-1; D possibly corresponds to TRBD1 (5 bases). V gave up 4 bases and J gave up 0 bases, with 9 bases separating them. In germline, CDR1 is SEHNR, CDR2 FQNEAQ (reference sequence). The CDR3 is 14 residues long. In nucleotides, the CDR3 is TGTGCCAGCAGCTGGAAGGGGCTGAACACTGAAGCTTTCTTT. Encoded protein: CASSWKGLNTEAFF.

This clonotype showed up many times. The chain uses TRBV5-5 and TRBJ1-5; D remains unclear. The germline gives CDR1 SGHKS, CDR2 YYEKEE (reference sequence). The CDR3 spans 14 residues. V was cut by 4 bases and J by 2 bases, with 10 bases left in between. The CDR3 nucleotides read TGTGCCAGCAGCCTAGGACGAGGCAATCAGCCCCAGCATTTT. Its translation is CASSLGRGNQPQHF.

The genes are TRBV28 and TRBJ1-4; D not resolved. The CDR3 extends over 14 amino acids. Germline V gene lookup returns CDR1 MDHEN and CDR2 SYDVKM. Trimming removed 3 bases at V and 7 bases at J, with 12 bases between. For the CDR3, the DNA is TGTGCCAGCAGTTTCTTGGTCAAGGTTGAAAAACTGTTTTTT. This codes for CASSFLVKVEKLFF.

A few counts support this clonotype. CDR3: CSAPGAASSYNEQFF. CDR3 bases: TGCAGTGCCCCCGGGGCAGCCAGCTCCTACAATGAGCAGTTCTTC. V usage is TRBV20-1 and J usage is TRBJ2-1; D tentatively reads TRBD1 or TRBD2 (5 bases each). CDR1 is DFQATT and CDR2 is SNEGSKA in the germline V gene (reference sequence). Trimming shortened V by 6 bases and J by 0 bases, and 15 bases separated the two germline ends. The CDR3 is 15 residues long.

J is TRBJ2-2 and V is TRBV7-2; D unclear. Trimming shortened V by 4 bases and J by 4 bases, and 4 bases separated the two germline ends. From germline, CDR1 is SGHTA and CDR2 FQGNSA. This CDR3 contains 12 residues. The CDR3 DNA follows: TGTGCCAGCAGCTCATTCACCGGGGAGCTGTTTTTT. Its translation is CASSSFTGELFF.

This clonotype has a handful of counts. V is TRBV5-1 and J is TRBJ2-2; 9 bases are shared with TRBD2. The CDR3 spans 16 residues. Germline CDR1 is SGHRS and CDR2 is YFSETQ. V shed 0 bases, J shed 7 bases, and the junction held 7 bases outside the gene matches. The chain's CDR3 is CASSLVLAGSVGELFF. The CDR3, as DNA: TGCGCCAGCAGCTTGGTCCTAGCGGGAAGTGTCGGGGAGCTGTTTTTT.

There are a few counts of this clonotype. Written as DNA, the CDR3 is TGTGCCAGCAGCTCCCCGTCCGGGACAGGGGTGTCCGGGGAGCTGTTTTTT. Protein product: CASSSPSGTGVSGELFF. The chain couples TRBV7-6 to TRBJ2-2; TRBD1 matches at 10 bases. There are 17 residues in the CDR3. After removal of 4 bases from V and 6 bases from J, the junction contained 11 bases not matched to a gene. The germline V gene has CDR1 SGHVS and CDR2 FNYEAQ.

V is TRBV18 and J is TRBJ1-4, with 9 bases fitting TRBD1. V dropped 1 base and J dropped 3; count of bases not matched to a gene: 0. Germline V CDR1 and CDR2: KGHSH, LQKENI. The CDR3 sequence is 15 residues long. The CDR3 protein is CASSPRDRANEKLFF. CDR3 DNA sequence: TGTGCCAGCTCACCACGGGACAGGGCTAATGAAAAACTGTTTTTT.

This clonotype was recorded a few times. The rearrangement uses TRBV3-1 and TRBJ1-2; D ambiguous. CDR3 length: 12 residues. The V and J ends lost 0 bases and 8 bases respectively, with 7 bases between them. Per germline, CDR1 LGHDT and CDR2 YNNKEL (reference sequence). The CDR3 sequence: CASSQEAGGYTF. The CDR3 DNA reads TGTGCCAGCAGCCAAGAGGCCGGCGGCTACACCTTC.

This clonotype was observed a few times. This chain uses TRBV5-1 with TRBJ2-5; D not certain. Germline CDR1 SGHRS, CDR2 YFSETQ. Trimming stripped 4 bases from V and 2 bases from J, with 15 bases between. This CDR3 comprises 15 residues. The CDR3 bases are TGCGCCAGCAGCGCCGAGACACCACTACAAGAGACCCAGTACTTC. Translation: CASSAETPLQETQYF.

This clonotype was detected only a few times. This chain links TRBV29-1 with TRBJ2-4; perhaps TRBD2 as D (6 bases). V lost 4 bases and J 2 bases, leaving 18 bases between the germline ends. This CDR3 comprises 16 residues. Germline V gene sequence: CDR1 SQVTM, CDR2 ANQGSEA. The DNA of the CDR3 is TGCAGCGTTGTAGTAAGGCGGGACCATTCCAAAAACATTCAGTACTTC. It translates to CSVVVRRDHSKNIQYF.